Presented here are 27 T cell receptor beta chains from one specimen sequenced in a study of blood T cell repertoires in COVID-19. Assay: immunoSEQ multiplex PCR; the TCRdb copy retains only in-frame clones and omits some. The sample includes about 250,000 clones, roughly 80% seen only once; the top ten take about 9%. The specimen was peripheral blood. These receptors came from a man aged 80 or over with acute or convalescent COVID-19.

The gene calls are TRBV5-1 and TRBJ2-7; a possible D gene is TRBD1 (5 bases). The V end lost 0 bases, the J end lost 2 bases, and 12 bases lay between the germline ends. In germline, CDR1 is SGHRS, CDR2 YFSETQ. The CDR3 covers 15 residues. The CDR3 coding sequence is TGCGCCAGCAGCTTGGAGGGGTTATCTGCCTACGAGCAGTACTTC. Translated, it gives CASSLEGLSAYEQYF.

There are a few counts of this clone. The chain couples TRBV5-1 to TRBJ1-6; D unresolved. In germline, CDR1 is SGHRS, CDR2 YFSETQ. V was clipped by 0 bases and J by 5 bases, with 6 bases between them. This CDR3 region has 14 residues. The CDR3 loop reads CASSLVADNSPLHF. In nucleotides, the CDR3 is TGCGCCAGCAGCTTGGTGGCCGATAATTCACCCCTCCACTTT.

As for this clone: The identical CDR3 is also encoded by other nucleotide sequences in the sample. The chain employs TRBV5-1 and TRBJ2-7; TRBD2 might be the D (6 bases). Germline V CDR1 and CDR2: SGHRS, YFSETQ. This CDR3 contains 14 residues. Trimming removed 1 base from V and 0 bases from J, with 8 bases in between. The CDR3: CASSLSGVSYEQYF. CDR3 coding DNA: TGCGCCAGCAGCTTGTCGGGGGTCTCCTACGAGCAGTACTTC.

The chain combines TRBV5-1 with TRBJ2-5; D is possibly TRBD1 (6 bases). The CDR3 contains 14 residues. The V gene's germline CDR1 is SGHRS and CDR2 YFSETQ. Trimming pared 2 bases from V and 2 bases from J, leaving 10 bases between. The CDR3 region is CASSFGGIQETQYF. CDR3 in DNA: TGCGCCAGCAGCTTTGGGGGCATACAAGAGACCCAGTACTTC.

The chain joins TRBV15 to TRBJ1-1; 8 positions agree with TRBD1. The V gene end was trimmed by 5 bases and the J gene end by 1 base; junction bases not matched to a gene: 6. Germline CDR1 LNHNV, CDR2 YYDKDF (reference sequence). CDR3 length equals 15 residues. CDR3 sequence: CATSATGAANTEAFF. The CDR3 DNA sequence: TGTGCCACCAGCGCGACAGGGGCGGCGAACACTGAAGCTTTCTTT.

V and J are TRBV27 and TRBJ1-1; TRBD1 aligns across 8 bases. The germline gives CDR1 MNHEY, CDR2 SMNVEV (reference sequence). CDR3 size: 15 residues. With V trimmed by 5 bases and J by 0 bases, 5 bases remained unmatched. CDR3 amino acids: CASSRQGQLNTEAFF. CDR3 sequence (DNA): TGTGCCAGCAGTAGACAGGGGCAGCTGAACACTGAAGCTTTCTTT.

The chain is built from TRBV3-1 (or the pseudogene TRBV3-2) and TRBJ2-4, with D perhaps TRBD1 (6 bases). V lost 2 bases to trimming and J lost 1 base, with 15 bases between them. This CDR3 spans 17 amino acids. The germline V gene has CDR1 LGHDT and CDR2 YNNKEL (reference sequence). This CDR3 is CASSQLQGRSAKNIQYF. The CDR3 DNA follows: TGTGCCAGCAGCCAATTACAGGGACGGTCGGCCAAAAACATTCAGTACTTC.

In its sample, this clone was seen a few times. The chain uses TRBV18 and TRBJ2-4, with D hard to call. Per germline, CDR1 KGHSH and CDR2 LQKENI. The CDR3 runs 16 residues. Deletions cut 5 bases from V and 0 bases from J, with 14 bases between. This CDR3 is CASSKEFGLAKNIQYF. The CDR3 nucleotides read TGTGCCAGCTCAAAGGAGTTTGGTCTAGCCAAAAACATTCAGTACTTC.

The genes are TRBV5-4 and TRBJ2-2, with 9 bases fitting TRBD1. CDR1 is SGHNT, CDR2 YYREEE, per germline (reference sequence). The V gene end was trimmed by 4 bases and the J gene end by 4 bases; junction bases not matched to a gene: 5. The CDR3 runs to 15 residues. The CDR3 spells CASSQRDRVTGELFF. In DNA form, the CDR3 reads TGTGCCAGCAGCCAGCGGGACAGGGTCACCGGGGAGCTGTTTTTT. Full variable domain (remainder filled in from reference TRBV5-4 and TRBJ2-2): ETGVTQSPTHLIKTRGQQVTLRCSSQSGHNTVSWYQQALGQGPQFIFQYYREEENGRGNFPPRFSGLQFPNYSSELNVNALELDDSALYLCASSQRDRVTGELFFGEGSRLTVL.

A note on this clone: Other DNA sequences in this sample translate to the same CDR3. V is TRBV6-1 and J is TRBJ1-3; 7 positions agree with TRBD1. The CDR3 is made up of 15 amino acids. The germline V gene encodes CDR1 MNHNS and CDR2 SASEGT. V trimming: 0 bases; J trimming: 3 bases; junction bases outside the gene matches: 2. CDR3 DNA sequence: TGTGCCAGCAGTGAAGCAACAGGGGTTGGAAACACCATATATTTT. It translates to CASSEATGVGNTIYF.

The chain employs TRBV4-1 and TRBJ2-7, with D unclear. Germline CDR1 is MGHRA and CDR2 is YSYEKL. V was pared by 5 bases and J by 4 bases, with 15 bases between. This CDR3 has 14 amino acids. CDR3 region: CASSYTSSGYEQYF. Here the CDR3 DNA reads TGCGCCAGCAGCTACACCTCATCCGGGTACGAGCAGTACTTC.

A word on this clone: The identical CDR3 is also encoded by other nucleotide sequences in the sample. The rearrangement joins TRBV6-5 to TRBJ1-5; D gene unclear. Germline V gene sequence: CDR1 MNHEY, CDR2 SVGAGI. The ends were cut back, 6 bases at V and 0 bases at J, with 9 bases in the middle. This CDR3 region has 14 residues. The CDR3 region is CASRRSYSNQPQHF. In nucleotides, the CDR3 is TGTGCCAGCAGACGCAGTTATAGCAATCAGCCCCAGCATTTT.

This clone was counted between two and nine times. The J gene is TRBJ1-3, the V gene TRBV24-1; D is undetermined. Germline V gene lookup returns CDR1 KGHDR and CDR2 SFDVKD. CDR3 size: 14 residues. The V and J ends lost 4 bases and 0 bases respectively, with 6 bases between them. CDR3 sequence: CATSDPHSGNTIYF. The CDR3 nucleotides are TGTGCCACCAGTGACCCCCACTCTGGAAACACCATATATTTT.

The rearrangement links TRBV28 to TRBJ1-2; D is ambiguous. The germline CDR1 and CDR2 sequences are MDHEN and SYDVKM. The CDR3 has 14 residues. The V gene lost 2 bases and the J gene lost 8 bases, with 15 bases spanning the gap. CDR3 region: CASSLTVEAGGYTF. CDR3 DNA sequence: TGTGCCAGCAGTTTAACCGTCGAAGCGGGCGGCTACACCTTC.

This chain uses TRBV5-1 with TRBJ2-7; TRBD2 agrees at 7 bases. Losses at the gene ends were 2 bases for V and 2 bases for J; bases not matched to a gene: 4. This CDR3 has 14 residues. The germline gives CDR1 SGHRS, CDR2 YFSETQ. CDR3 nucleotide sequence: TGCGCCAGCAGCTTCGGACTAGTGGCCTACGAGCAGTACTTC. It specifies CASSFGLVAYEQYF.

This clone was observed once. The rearrangement uses TRBV6-5 and TRBJ1-4; D is unclear. CDR3 length equals 13 residues. The ends were cut back, 6 bases at V and 5 bases at J, with 10 bases in the middle. Germline assignment: CDR1 MNHEY and CDR2 SVGAGI. The CDR3 region is CASSGTVNEKLFF. The DNA of the CDR3 is TGTGCCAGCAGCGGAACAGTGAATGAAAAACTGTTTTTT.

This clone turned up a few times. The chain recombines TRBV28 with TRBJ1-2; D perhaps matches TRBD1 (5 bases). Germline V gene lookup returns CDR1 MDHEN and CDR2 SYDVKM. V lost 3 bases to trimming and J lost 1 base, with 15 bases between them. The CDR3 covers 16 residues. CDR3 DNA: TGTGCCAGCAGTTTCCCCCAGGGTAGCTTTAACTATGGCTACACCTTC. It is translated as CASSFPQGSFNYGYTF.

The V call is TRBV28, the J call TRBJ1-1; D is possibly TRBD1 (5 bases). Germline CDR1 MDHEN, CDR2 SYDVKM. V lost 3 bases, J lost 3 bases, and 17 bases lay in between. This CDR3 comprises 16 residues. CDR3 DNA: TGTGCCAGCAGTTTTCGGGGGAGTCATATGGACACTGAAGCTTTCTTT. Protein sequence: CASSFRGSHMDTEAFF.

The V and J genes are TRBV2 and TRBJ1-5; D gene uncertain. V was shortened by 7 bases and J by 9 bases, with 13 bases between the two germline ends. This CDR3 is built from 12 residues. CDR1 is SNHLY, CDR2 FYNNEI, per germline. Here the CDR3 DNA reads TGTGCCAGCACCGGAGCCACGGGGCCCCAGCATTTT. It is translated as CASTGATGPQHF.

This chain links TRBV24-1 with TRBJ2-5, with 12 positions matching TRBD1. The germline gives CDR1 KGHDR, CDR2 SFDVKD. CDR3 size: 17 residues. Unmatched junction bases numbered 9, after V lost 3 bases and J lost 5 bases. The CDR3 DNA reads TGTGCCACCAGTGATCGGGACAGGGGGCCAGCCATGGAGACCCAGTACTTC. Amino acids: CATSDRDRGPAMETQYF.

This clone was counted a few times. The rearrangement joins TRBV7-8 to TRBJ1-5, with 9 bases identical to TRBD1. The ends lost 4 bases at V and 7 bases at J; junction bases unmatched: 11. CDR1 is SGHVS, CDR2 FQNEAQ, per germline. The CDR3 runs to 16 residues. The CDR3 bases are TGTGCCAGCAGCTCCAATACAGGGGGCGCGGGCCAGCCCCAGCATTTT. Amino acid sequence: CASSSNTGGAGQPQHF.

V is TRBV7-9 and J is TRBJ2-1; 10 nucleotides agree with TRBD2. This CDR3 is built from 17 residues. In germline, CDR1 is SEHNR, CDR2 FQNEAQ (reference sequence). Germline trimming cut 1 base from V and 10 bases from J; bases unmatched to any gene: 13. CDR3 DNA: TGTGCCAGCAGCTTAGGAACCGGGACTAGCGCCGGCCAGGAGCAGTTCTTC. Translated, it gives CASSLGTGTSAGQEQFF.

The chain carries TRBV11-2 and TRBJ1-1; D unresolved. V was trimmed by 0 bases and J by 5 bases, leaving 13 bases between them. This CDR3 is 15 amino acids long. Germline-derived CDR1 and CDR2 are SGHAT and FQNNGV. CDR3 loop: CASSLERTGRTEAFF. The DNA for the CDR3 is TGTGCCAGCAGCTTAGAAAGGACGGGGAGGACTGAAGCTTTCTTT.

V and J are TRBV24-1 and TRBJ2-1; the match to TRBD2 covers 11 bases. The CDR3 totals 22 residues. Trimming at V came to 5 bases and at J to 8 bases, leaving 28 bases not matched to a gene. Germline V gives CDR1 KGHDR, CDR2 SFDVKD. The CDR3, as DNA: TGTGCCACCAGTGCGGCGACAGGCGAAAAACTAGCGGGAGCCCCGAGGCGTCATGAGCAGTTCTTC. This translates into CATSAATGEKLAGAPRRHEQFF.

This clone was picked up one time. The chain is built from TRBV11-2 and TRBJ1-3; maybe TRBD1 (5 bases). Germline loops: CDR1 SGHAT, CDR2 FQNNGV. There are 14 residues in the CDR3. The ends were cut back, 4 bases at V and 6 bases at J, with 13 bases in the middle. CDR3 loop: CASSSWRQLNTIYF. CDR3 DNA: TGTGCCAGCAGCTCTTGGCGACAGTTAAACACCATATATTTT.

The chain carries TRBV20-1 and TRBJ1-1; 7 bases fit TRBD1. The V gene end was trimmed by 4 bases and the J gene end by 9 bases; junction bases not matched to a gene: 5. This CDR3 has 11 residues. Germline V gene sequence: CDR1 DFQATT, CDR2 SNEGSKA (reference sequence). The CDR3 nucleotides read TGCAGTGCTACCGACAGGGATAAAGCTTTCTTT. Its protein is CSATDRDKAFF.

Here the CDR3 reads CASSPRGREGYEQYF. The CDR3 bases are TGTGCCAGCTCACCCCGCGGGCGGGAGGGCTACGAGCAGTACTTC. The chain carries TRBV18 and TRBJ2-7; 9 nucleotides line up with TRBD2. The V gene's germline CDR1 is KGHSH and CDR2 LQKENI. The CDR3 consists of 15 residues. The V segment lost 3 bases and the J segment 3 bases; nucleotides outside the gene matches: 6. Combining the CDR3 with reference TRBV18 and TRBJ2-7 gives the whole variable domain NAGVMQNPRHLVRRRGQEARLRCSPMKGHSHVYWYRQLPEEGLKFMVYLQKENIIDESGMPKERFSAEFPKEGPSILRIQQVVRGDSAAYFCASSPRGREGYEQYFGPGTRLTVT.